The 22 T cell receptor beta chains below all came from one sample that was sequenced in a study of T cells in Graves' hyperthyroidism and ophthalmopathy. Researchers amplified the TCR beta CDR3 regions from RNA transcripts. TCR CDR3 regions were first amplified by RT-PCR with HTBI primers. TCRdb re-called the multiplex PCR reads with MiXCR, one entry per CDR3 protein. The repertoire holds 300,000 to 400,000 distinct CDR3 sequences, with around 13% as singletons. The sequencing sample was made of blood. The receptors come from a woman in her late teens or twenties with Graves' hyperthyroidism.

This clonotype was detected ten times or more. This chain links TRBV20-1 with TRBJ1-1; D is uncertain. Trimming shortened V by 5 bases and J by 8 bases, and 18 bases separated the two germline ends. CDR3 length equals 13 residues. Germline values: CDR1 DFQATT, CDR2 SNEGSKA (reference sequence). CDR3 protein: CSAPPLTASEAFF. Written as DNA, the CDR3 is TGCAGTGCTCCTCCCCTTACAGCGAGCGAAGCTTTCTTT.

With regard to this clonotype: This clone may be a read error of a much larger clone one base away. This chain connects TRBV30 to TRBJ2-1; no firm D call. The CDR3 consists of 14 residues. CDR1 GTSNPN and CDR2 SVGIG come from the germline V gene (reference sequence). The CDR3, as DNA: TGTGTCTGGAGTGTACCCGGGCTCCCTCCTGAGCAGTTCTTC. It specifies CVWSVPGLPPEQFF.

This clonotype was counted ten times or more. V usage is TRBV18 and J usage is TRBJ2-7, with D perhaps TRBD1 or TRBD2 (5 bases each). Trimming pared 4 bases from V and 6 bases from J, leaving 16 bases between. Germline assignment: CDR1 KGHSH and CDR2 LQKENI. The CDR3 consists of 14 residues. Here the CDR3 DNA reads TGTGCCAGCTCACTCCGGGACGGGGTCTCCGAGCAGTACTTC. Its translation is CASSLRDGVSEQYF.

This clonotype has just a few counts. The gene calls are TRBV6-9 and TRBJ2-3; 7 nucleotides line up with TRBD2. Germline V lookup: CDR1 MNHGY, CDR2 SVAAGI. The CDR3 is 15 amino acids. V gave up 5 bases and J gave up 1 base; unmatched junction bases: 6. CDR3 in DNA: TGTGCCAGCAGTGGGGGAGGGTATGGCACAGATACGCAGTATTTT. It is translated as CASSGGGYGTDTQYF.

In its sample, this clonotype was seen a few times. V gene TRBV6-1 combines with J gene TRBJ2-7; the D gene is possibly TRBD1 (6 bases). The CDR3 contains 16 residues. Per the germline V gene, CDR1 is MNHNS and CDR2 is SASEGT. The V gene lost 2 bases and the J gene lost 5 bases, with 19 bases spanning the gap. The CDR3 DNA reads as TGTGCCAGCAGTGAAAGGTTTGGCACAGGGAACCACGAGCAGTACTTC. Its protein is CASSERFGTGNHEQYF.

The chain is built from TRBV6-8 and TRBJ1-1, with D tentatively TRBD1 (5 bases). Trimming stripped 7 bases from V and 0 bases from J, with 18 bases between. CDR3 size: 16 residues. From germline, CDR1 is MNHGY and CDR2 SAAAGT. In DNA, the CDR3 is TGTGCCAGCACCCGCGAGACAGCATTTTTGAACACTGAAGCTTTCTTT. The encoded protein is CASTRETAFLNTEAFF.

This chain links TRBV11-2 with TRBJ2-7; the D gene is possibly TRBD1 (5 bases). Germline loops: CDR1 SGHAT, CDR2 FQNNGV. The CDR3 has 13 residues. Trimming took 3 bases from V and 6 from J, leaving 12 bases between them. The DNA of the CDR3 is TGTGCCAGCAGCTTGGGGTGGGGCGGCGAGCAGTACTTC. Its translation is CASSLGWGGEQYF. Using reference TRBV11-2 and TRBJ2-7 for the parts outside the CDR3, the full variable domain is EAGVAQSPRYKIIEKRQSVAFWCNPISGHATLYWYQQILGQGPKLLIQFQNNGVVDDSQLPKDRFSAERLKGVDSTLKIQPAKLEDSAVYLCASSLGWGGEQYFGPGTRLTVT.

This clonotype has only a few counts. The chain couples TRBV7-2 to TRBJ1-5; the D gene is possibly TRBD1 (6 bases). Germline V gene lookup returns CDR1 SGHTA and CDR2 FQGNSA. Between the trimmed V and J ends, which lost 1 base and 7 bases, there was a span of 8 bases. This CDR3 spans 13 amino acids. CDR3 in DNA: TGTGCCAGCAGCTTAGACAGGGCCCAGCCCCAGCATTTT. This encodes CASSLDRAQPQHF. Using reference TRBV7-2 and TRBJ1-5 for the parts outside the CDR3, the full variable domain is GAGVSQSPSNKVTEKGKDVELRCDPISGHTALYWYRQSLGQGLEFLIYFQGNSAPDKSGLPSDRFSAERTGGSVSTLTIQRTQQEDSAVYLCASSLDRAQPQHFGDGTRLSIL.

This clonotype was detected many times. The V gene is TRBV30, the J gene TRBJ2-1; D is uncertain. The length of the CDR3 is 12 residues. From germline, CDR1 is GTSNPN and CDR2 SVGIG (reference sequence). Between the trimmed V and J ends, which lost 0 bases and 8 bases, there was a span of 8 bases. DNA for the CDR3: TGTGCCTGGAGTGTAAACGGAGATGAGCAGTTCTTC. Translating it yields CAWSVNGDEQFF.

This chain links TRBV19 with TRBJ1-6; perhaps TRBD1 as D (5 bases). Between the trimmed V and J ends, which lost 3 bases and 0 bases, there was a span of 18 bases. This CDR3 comprises 19 residues. Germline-derived CDR1 and CDR2 are LNHDA and SQIVND (reference sequence). DNA of the CDR3: TGTGCCAGTAGTATCCGGGACTCCCACCTGAGCTCCTATAATTCACCCCTCCACTTT. Amino acids: CASSIRDSHLSSYNSPLHF.

This clonotype was recorded at least ten times. The V gene is TRBV6-6, the J gene TRBJ1-6; no clear D gene. Trimming removed 0 bases from V and 7 bases from J, with 7 bases in between. The length of the CDR3 is 14 residues. Germline CDR1 MNHNY, CDR2 SVGAGI (reference sequence). Here the CDR3 DNA reads TGTGCCAGCAGTTACTCATTTTACAATTCACCCCTCCACTTT. This codes for CASSYSFYNSPLHF.

This clonotype was observed at least ten times. The V and J genes are TRBV28 and TRBJ2-1, with 11 bases identical to TRBD2. CDR1 is MDHEN, CDR2 SYDVKM, per germline. The V gene end was trimmed by 6 bases and the J gene end by 4 bases; junction bases not matched to a gene: 5. This CDR3 region has 15 residues. The CDR3 DNA is TGTGCCAGCAGGGCGGGACTAGCGGAATACAATGAGCAGTTCTTC. It encodes CASRAGLAEYNEQFF.

This clonotype has at least ten counts. This chain connects TRBV20-1 to TRBJ2-1, with 12 bases that match TRBD2. CDR1 and CDR2 (germline): DFQATT, SNEGSKA (reference sequence). V trimming: 3 bases; J trimming: 7 bases; junction bases outside the gene matches: 13. There are 17 residues in the CDR3. CDR3 in amino acids: CSASAVPGLAGGNEQFF. In DNA form, the CDR3 reads TGCAGTGCTAGCGCGGTCCCGGGACTAGCGGGCGGAAATGAGCAGTTCTTC.

With respect to this clonotype: Since a much larger clone is just one base distant, this may be a read error. The chain is built from TRBV20-1 and TRBJ2-7, with D possibly being TRBD1 (6 bases). Germline V gene sequence: CDR1 DFQATT, CDR2 SNEGSKA (reference sequence). The CDR3 totals 13 residues. The CDR3 DNA sequence: TGCAGTGCTAGAAGGGACAACTCCTACGGGCAGTACTTC. The encoded protein is CSARRDNSYGQYF.

This chain uses TRBV6-1 with TRBJ1-5; unclear D gene. Per germline, CDR1 MNHNS and CDR2 SASEGT. Trimming took 8 bases from V and 3 from J, leaving 11 bases between them. This CDR3 region has 13 residues. In DNA, the CDR3 is TGTGCCAGCTCCCGGGGTGTCAATCAGCCCCAGCATTTT. Encoded protein: CASSRGVNQPQHF.

This clonotype was seen at least ten times. V gene TRBV7-2 combines with J gene TRBJ1-5, with a weak D call TRBD1 (5 bases). Germline CDR1 is SGHTA and CDR2 is FQGNSA. The CDR3 consists of 14 residues. The V and J ends lost 5 bases and 7 bases respectively, with 15 bases between them. The CDR3 here is CASSGPGPVQPQHF. The CDR3 DNA reads TGTGCCAGCAGCGGTCCGGGGCCCGTGCAGCCCCAGCATTTT.

In its sample, this clonotype was seen many times. The chain combines TRBV3-1 with TRBJ2-7; TRBD2 aligns across 8 bases. Germline CDR1 reads LGHDT; CDR2 reads YNNKEL (reference sequence). J lost 2 bases, V lost 4 bases, and 10 bases had no gene match. This CDR3 comprises 16 residues. CDR3 sequence (DNA): TGTGCCAGCAGCCCCGGGGGGGCGGGACAAGCCTACGAGCAGTACTTC. It yields the protein CASSPGGAGQAYEQYF.

There are many counts of this clonotype. This chain uses TRBV20-1 with TRBJ2-5; D gene unclear. This CDR3 has 11 amino acids. In germline, CDR1 is DFQATT, CDR2 SNEGSKA (reference sequence). Trimming removed 2 bases at V and 5 bases at J, with 6 bases between. The CDR3 nucleotides read TGCAGTGCTAGAAGGACGGAGACCCAGTACTTC. Amino acids: CSARRTETQYF.

Turning to this clonotype: A read error is possible here, since a much larger clone lies one base away. This is likely a read error, given that the CDR3 carries no conserved phenylalanine or tryptophan at its end. The chain links TRBV5-6 to TRBJ1-1, with D possibly being TRBD1 (6 bases). The germline CDR1 and CDR2 sequences are SGHDT and YYEEEE. The CDR3 spans 15 residues. Deletions cut 0 bases from V and 1 base from J, with 10 bases between. For the CDR3, the DNA is TGTGCCAGCAGCTTGGGGGGGCTCAGGAACACTGAAGCTTTCTCT. This encodes CASSLGGLRNTEAFS.

This clonotype was found a few times. A much more abundant neighbour one base away suggests this may be a read error. The chain uses TRBV24-1 and TRBJ1-5; D is undetermined. This CDR3 has 13 residues. CDR1 KGHDR and CDR2 SFDVKD come from the germline V gene. Between the trimmed V and J ends, which lost 3 bases and 10 bases, there was a span of 12 bases. In DNA, the CDR3 is TGTGCCACCAGTGATCCCCTCTCAGGCCCCCAGCATTTT. Translating gives CATSDPLSGPQHF.

This clonotype was seen at least ten times. The DNA is omitted, as the CDR3 cannot be located on it reliably, and the CDR3 follows TCRdb's listing. The chain uses TRBV28 and TRBJ2-7; TRBD2, the D gene given by the table, was not confirmed from the DNA. Germline loops: CDR1 MDHEN, CDR2 SYDVKM. The CDR3 is 16 residues long, ends included. The CDR3 loop is CASSSGSGISPYEQYF.

The chain has TRBV9 and TRBJ1-6, with unresolved D. CDR3 length equals 13 residues. V was cut by 1 base and J by 7 bases, with 6 bases left in between. Germline CDR1 is SGDLS and CDR2 is YYNGEE. The CDR3 sequence is CASSVKGNSPLHF. The CDR3 bases are TGTGCCAGCAGCGTAAAGGGAAATTCACCCCTCCACTTT.